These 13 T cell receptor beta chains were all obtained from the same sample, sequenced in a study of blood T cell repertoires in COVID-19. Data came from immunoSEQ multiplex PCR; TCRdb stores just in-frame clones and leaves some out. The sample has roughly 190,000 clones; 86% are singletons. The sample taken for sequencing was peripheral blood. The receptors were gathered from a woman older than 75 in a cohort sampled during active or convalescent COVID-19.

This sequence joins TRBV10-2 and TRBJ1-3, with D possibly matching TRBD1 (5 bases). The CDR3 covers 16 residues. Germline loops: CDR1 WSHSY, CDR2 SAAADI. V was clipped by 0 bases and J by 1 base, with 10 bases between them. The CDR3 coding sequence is TGCGCCAGCAGTGAGTCTATGACAGCTTCTGGAAACACCATATATTTT. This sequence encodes CASSESMTASGNTIYF.

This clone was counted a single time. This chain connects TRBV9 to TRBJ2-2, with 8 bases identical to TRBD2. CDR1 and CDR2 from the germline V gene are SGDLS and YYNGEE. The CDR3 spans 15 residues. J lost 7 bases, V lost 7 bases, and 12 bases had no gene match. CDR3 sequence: CASRSSGGFSGELFF. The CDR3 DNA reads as TGTGCCAGCCGGTCCAGCGGGGGCTTTAGCGGGGAGCTGTTTTTT.

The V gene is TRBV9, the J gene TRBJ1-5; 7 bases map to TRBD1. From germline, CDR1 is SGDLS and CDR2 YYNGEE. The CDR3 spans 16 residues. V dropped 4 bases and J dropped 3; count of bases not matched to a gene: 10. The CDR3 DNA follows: TGTGCCAGCAGCCCCGAGGACAGGACTATCAATCAGCCCCAGCATTTT. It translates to CASSPEDRTINQPQHF.

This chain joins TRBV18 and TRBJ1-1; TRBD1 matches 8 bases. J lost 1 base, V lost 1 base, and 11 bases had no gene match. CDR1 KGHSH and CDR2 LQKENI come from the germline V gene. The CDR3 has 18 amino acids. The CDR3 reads CASSPLTGQGRRNTEAFF. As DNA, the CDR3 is TGTGCCAGCTCACCACTTACAGGACAGGGAAGGCGGAACACTGAAGCTTTCTTT.

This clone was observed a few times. For the CDR3, the DNA is TGTGCCAGCAGCCCTGGACAGGTTTTCACTGAAGCTTTCTTT. Its translation is CASSPGQVFTEAFF. V usage is TRBV5-8 and J usage is TRBJ1-1, with 7 bases aligning to TRBD1. Germline V lookup: CDR1 SGHTS, CDR2 YDEGEE. This CDR3 comprises 14 residues. The J segment lost 4 bases and the V segment lost 4 bases, leaving 7 bases of the junction unmatched.

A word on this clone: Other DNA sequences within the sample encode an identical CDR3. The CDR3: CAISESGGSNQPQHF. The CDR3 DNA follows: TGTGCCATCAGTGAGTCGGGGGGTAGCAATCAGCCCCAGCATTTT. V is TRBV10-3 and J is TRBJ1-5; D may be TRBD1 (5 bases). This CDR3 spans 15 amino acids. The V and J ends lost 0 bases and 0 bases respectively, with 6 bases between them. Germline CDR1 is ENHRY and CDR2 is SYGVKD.

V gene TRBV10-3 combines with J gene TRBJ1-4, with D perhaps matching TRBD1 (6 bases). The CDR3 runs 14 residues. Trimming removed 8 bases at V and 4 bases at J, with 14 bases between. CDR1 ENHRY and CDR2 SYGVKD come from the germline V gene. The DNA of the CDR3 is TGTGCCATCCGGAGCGCGGACAGTAATGAAAAACTGTTTTTT. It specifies CAIRSADSNEKLFF.

This CDR3 reads CASSQTRQGTGDSYEQYF. In DNA, the CDR3 is TGCGCCAGCAGCCAGACCCGACAAGGGACAGGGGACAGCTACGAGCAGTACTTC. J is TRBJ2-7 and V is TRBV4-1, with TRBD1 matching 10 bases. This CDR3 has 18 amino acids. The V and J ends lost 3 bases and 3 bases, in that order; junction bases with no gene match: 14. Germline CDR1 is MGHRA and CDR2 is YSYEKL.

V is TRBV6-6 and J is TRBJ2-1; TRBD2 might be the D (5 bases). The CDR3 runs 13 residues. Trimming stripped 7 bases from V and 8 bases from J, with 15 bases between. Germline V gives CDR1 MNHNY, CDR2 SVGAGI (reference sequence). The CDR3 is CASTKHPGDEQFF. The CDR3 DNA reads TGTGCCAGCACCAAACACCCCGGGGATGAGCAGTTCTTC.

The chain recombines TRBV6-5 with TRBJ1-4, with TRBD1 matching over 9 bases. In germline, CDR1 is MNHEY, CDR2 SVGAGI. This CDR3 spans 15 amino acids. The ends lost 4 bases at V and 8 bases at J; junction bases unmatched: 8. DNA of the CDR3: TGTGCCAGCAGTTCCCCGGGACAGGGCCGGGAAAAACTGTTTTTT. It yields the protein CASSSPGQGREKLFF.

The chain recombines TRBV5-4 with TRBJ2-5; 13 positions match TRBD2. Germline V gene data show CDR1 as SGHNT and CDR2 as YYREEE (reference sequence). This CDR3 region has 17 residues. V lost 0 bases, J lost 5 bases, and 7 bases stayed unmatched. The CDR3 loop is CASSLGGLAGTGETQYF. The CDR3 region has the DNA TGTGCCAGCAGCTTGGGGGGACTAGCGGGAACTGGGGAGACCCAGTACTTC.

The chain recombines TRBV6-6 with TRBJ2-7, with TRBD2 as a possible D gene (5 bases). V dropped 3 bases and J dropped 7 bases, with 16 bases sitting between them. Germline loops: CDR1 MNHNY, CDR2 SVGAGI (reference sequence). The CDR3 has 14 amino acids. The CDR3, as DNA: TGTGCCAGCAGTTATCAGAGGGCTCGGAGTGAGCAGTACTTC. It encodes CASSYQRARSEQYF.

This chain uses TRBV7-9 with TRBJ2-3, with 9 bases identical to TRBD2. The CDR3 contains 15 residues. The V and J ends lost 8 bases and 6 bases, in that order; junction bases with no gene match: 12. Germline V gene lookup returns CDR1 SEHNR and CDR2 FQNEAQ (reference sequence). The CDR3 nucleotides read TGTGCCAGCCCGGCGGGGGGGTCCATATTGGATACGCAGTATTTT. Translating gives CASPAGGSILDTQYF.